Listed below are T cell receptor beta chains from one sample, sequenced in a study of T-cell reconstitution after alpha-beta-depleted transplantation in children. TCRdb passed the PCR reads through MiXCR, listing each CDR3 protein once. The profile covers 200,000 or so distinct CDR3 sequences, with approximately 6% appearing a single time and about 4.4% taken by the ten largest. The sequencing here drew on PBMCs, taken before TCRalphabeta/CD19-depleted stem cell transplant. The source is a girl less than two years old with combined immunodeficiency, due to receive a stem cell transplant. The CDR3 runs from the conserved cysteine through the conserved F or W. A D gene is named only where the DNA matches it firmly. Clone size is shown for a subset of rows, as once, few, many or a class of expanded clone.

clone_size	j_call	v_call	d_call	cdr3_nt	cdr3_aa
many	TRBJ2-2	TRBV28	TRBD2	TGTGCCAGCTCCCGGCCTAGCGGGATACCGTTGAACACCGGGGAGCTGTTTTTT	CASSRPSGIPLNTGELFF
many	TRBJ2-1	TRBV9	TRBD2	TGTGCCAGCAGCCCATACCTGCGGGGGGGCCGGGATGAGCAGTTCTTC	CASSPYLRGGRDEQFF
few	TRBJ2-7	TRBV6-5	NA	TGTGCCAGCAGTTCATTCCGTTCCACGAATCCCTACGAGCAGTACTTC	CASSSFRSTNPYEQYF
few	TRBJ2-7	TRBV20-1	NA	TGCAGTGCTAGAGATCGTTGGACTAACTCATACGAGCAGTACTTC	CSARDRWTNSYEQYF
few	TRBJ1-2	TRBV7-9	TRBD1	TGTGCCAGCAGCCCGGCAAGGGTAGACAGGGGCTATGGCTACACCTTC	CASSPARVDRGYGYTF
many	TRBJ2-7	TRBV9	NA	TGTGCCAGCAGCGTAGATATAGGGCCCCGGGACGAGCAGTACTTC	CASSVDIGPRDEQYF
many	TRBJ2-2	TRBV4-1	NA	TGCGCCAGCAGCCAAGATTTCCGACAGCTGTTTTTT	CASSQDFRQLFF
many	TRBJ2-5	TRBV27	NA	TGTGCCAGCAGTTTCGGGGCCAAAGAGACCCAGTACTTC	CASSFGAKETQYF
many	TRBJ2-1	TRBV7-2	NA	TGTGCCAGCAGCCGGACAGAGTTCTCCTACAATGAGCAGTTCTTC	CASSRTEFSYNEQFF
many	TRBJ2-1	TRBV15	TRBD2	TGTGCCACCTCAAGCGGGAGTTCCTACAATGAGCAGTTCTTC	CATSSGSSYNEQFF
many	TRBJ1-6	TRBV9	NA	TGTGCCAGCAGCGTAGCAGGGAGCTCCTATAATTCACCCCTCCACTTT	CASSVAGSSYNSPLHF
many	TRBJ1-5	TRBV20-1	NA	TGCAGTGCCACTACAGGGATAGAGGGCAATCAGCCCCAGCATTTT	CSATTGIEGNQPQHF
many	TRBJ2-5	TRBV10-3	NA	TGTGCCATCAGTGCTCAGACAGGAGGCGAGACCCAGTACTTC	CAISAQTGGETQYF
many	TRBJ2-7	TRBV6-1	NA	TGTGCCAGCAGCGCTCGTGCGGCCAGCTCCTACGAGCAGTACTTC	CASSARAASSYEQYF
many	TRBJ1-1	TRBV5-6	TRBD1	TGTGCCAGCAGCCCAGGGGGATCTATAGCGGCGTACACTGAAGCTTTCTTT	CASSPGGSIAAYTEAFF
many	TRBJ2-7	TRBV20-1	TRBD2	TGCAGTGCTAGAGAGGGCGGGGGCTCCTACGAGCAGTACTTC	CSAREGGGSYEQYF
many	TRBJ1-6	TRBV28	NA	TGTGCCAGCAGTTCTTATTCGGAACCCCAGGATATTAATTCACCCCTCCACTTT	CASSSYSEPQDINSPLHF
many	TRBJ2-7	TRBV9	NA	TGTGCCAGCAGCGTTTCCCGGATTTCCTACGAGCAGTACTTC	CASSVSRISYEQYF
many	TRBJ2-7	TRBV5-6	TRBD2	TGTGCCAGCAGCCCTGTTCGGGGGGCCTACGAGCAGTACTTC	CASSPVRGAYEQYF
NA	TRBJ2-7	TRBV29-1	NA	TGCAGCGTTGAAGGTTTAGTACTGAGAGGTAATGCCCAGGGCGGAACCTACGAGCAGTACTTC	CSVEGLVLRGNAQGGTYEQYF
many	TRBJ2-5	TRBV25-1	NA	TGTGCCAGCAGTGAGGTAGAGACTCAAGAGACCCAGTACTTC	CASSEVETQETQYF
many	TRBJ2-1	TRBV4-3	TRBD1	TGCGCCAGCAGCTCATTCACACAGGGGGCGCGAGGTCTAGAAAAGTTCTTC	CASSSFTQGARGLEKFF
many	TRBJ2-2	TRBV27	TRBD2	TGTGCCCCGGGACTAGCGGGAGGTACGAACACCGGGGAGCTGTTTTTT	CAPGLAGGTNTGELFF
many	TRBJ2-1	TRBV9	TRBD1	TGTGCCAGCAGCGCTCCCAGGGGGCGTGAGCAGTTCTTC	CASSAPRGREQFF
many	TRBJ2-1	TRBV19	NA	TGTGCCAGTAGCACGGGACACGAGTACAATGAGCAGTTCTTC	CASSTGHEYNEQFF
few	TRBJ2-1	TRBV7-6	TRBD1	TGTGCCAGCAGCCCGGGACAGCCGCCGGAGCAGTTCTTC	CASSPGQPPEQFF
many	TRBJ2-1	TRBV28	NA	TGTGCCAGCAGTTTTAACCTCAATGAGCAGTTCTTC	CASSFNLNEQFF
many	TRBJ1-2	TRBV10-3	NA	TGTGCCATCAGTGAGACAGACAGTCTAAGGACCTCTTTC	CAISETDSLRTSF
many	TRBJ2-4	TRBV7-2	NA	TGTGCCAGCAGCCAAGGAGGGGAGACATTTCTTCAGTACTTC	CASSQGGETFLQYF
many	TRBJ2-7	TRBV10-3	TRBD2	TGTGCCATCAGTGAGTCGGGACTAGCGTACTACGAGCAGTACTTC	CAISESGLAYYEQYF
many	TRBJ2-2	TRBV6-2/TRBV6-3	NA	TGTGCCAGCAGTCGGACGAACACCGGGGAGCTGTTTTTT	CASSRTNTGELFF
many	TRBJ2-1	TRBV12-3/TRBV12-4	TRBD2	TGTGCCAGCACCCCGGCGGGGGAGAGGGATGAGCAGTTCTTC	CASTPAGERDEQFF
NA	TRBJ2-5	TRBV12-3/TRBV12-4	TRBD2	TGTGCCAGCAGTCTAGGGTGGGGGGGTTGGACTAGCGAACAAGAGACCCAGTACTTC	CASSLGWGGWTSEQETQYF
many	TRBJ2-1	TRBV2	TRBD2	TGTGCCAGCATCGCAACTAGCGGTGAGCAGTTCTTC	CASIATSGEQFF
NA	TRBJ1-1	TRBV29-1	NA	TGCAGCGTTGTACCAAGATTGAACACTGAAGCTTTCTTT	CSVVPRLNTEAFF
many	TRBJ2-5	TRBV20-1	NA	TGCAGTGCTAGAGATTTTCTTTCCGAAGTGGGGGCGGAGACCCAGTACTTC	CSARDFLSEVGAETQYF
many	TRBJ2-1	TRBV10-3	NA	TGTGCCACCGGACTTCTCTCCTACAATGAGCAGTTCTTC	CATGLLSYNEQFF
many	TRBJ1-2	TRBV29-1	TRBD1	TGCAGCACCATCGTGACAGGGGAATACACCTTC	CSTIVTGEYTF
many	TRBJ1-3	TRBV13	NA	TGTGCCAGCAGCTACCACGACGGTTCCTCTGGAAACACCATATATTTT	CASSYHDGSSGNTIYF
many	TRBJ2-2	TRBV28	NA	TGTGCCAGCAGCTTTGGGGCCGGGGAGCTGTTTTTT	CASSFGAGELFF
many	TRBJ2-7	TRBV29-1	TRBD2	TGCAGCGTGGTAGCGGGAAGTGCGTACGAGCAGTACTTC	CSVVAGSAYEQYF
many	TRBJ2-2	TRBV10-3	NA	TGTGCCTCCCTTGTTCCCAGCACCGGGGAGCTGTTTTTT	CASLVPSTGELFF
NA	TRBJ2-1	TRBV7-9	NA	TGTGCCAGCAGCTCTCAAGGGGCGCGGGAGCAGTTCTTC	CASSSQGAREQFF
many	TRBJ1-6	TRBV13	TRBD1	TGTGCCAGCAGCTTAGGTGTCCCGGGACAGTTCCCTAATTCACCCCTCCACTTT	CASSLGVPGQFPNSPLHF
many	TRBJ1-1	TRBV29-1	NA	TGCAGCGTTGATGCGGGGAACACTGAAGCTTTCTTT	CSVDAGNTEAFF
many	TRBJ1-1	TRBV29-1	NA	TGCAGCGTTGAGCAGGGGAACACTGAAGCTTTCTTT	CSVEQGNTEAFF
many	TRBJ1-3	TRBV12-3/TRBV12-4	NA	TGTGCCAGCAGATTCGGGACCTCTGGAAACACCATATATTTT	CASRFGTSGNTIYF
many	TRBJ2-2	TRBV6-2/TRBV6-3	TRBD2	TGTGCCAGCAGTTACCAGCGGGGGGGCGGGGAGCTGTTTTTT	CASSYQRGGGELFF
many	TRBJ2-2	TRBV5-4	TRBD1	TGTGCCAGCAGCTTAATTTCCCGACAGGGGAACACCGGGGAGCTGTTTTTT	CASSLISRQGNTGELFF